The rows below give T cell receptor beta chains drawn from one sample of a study of T cells after yellow fever vaccination. TCRdb independently ran MiXCR on the 5' RACE reads; one entry per CDR3 protein. Of fewer than 400,000 distinct CDR3 sequences in the sample, under 7.5% are singletons; the top ten hold about 15%. Sample: PBMCs, taken 5 days after the yellow fever booster vaccination. Every receptor here comes from a man aged 30 to 45 who received the YFV17D yellow fever vaccine. Both conserved end residues are part of each CDR3. D genes are given only for firm matches. Only part of the rows carry a size: once, few, many, or a class if the clone is expanded.

D gene	clone size	V gene	J gene	CDR3 DNA	CDR3 protein
TRBD1	many	TRBV29-1	TRBJ2-5	TGCAGCGTTGGAAATACCAGGGGGGAGACCCAGTACTTC	CSVGNTRGETQYF
TRBD2	NA	TRBV7-2	TRBJ2-3	TGTGCCAGCAGCCCCGACCTAGCGGGTCTTACGCAGTATTTT	CASSPDLAGLTQYF
NA	NA	TRBV5-6	TRBJ1-6	TGTGCCAGCAGCTCCCGGGCGAGCAATTCACCCCTCCACTTT	CASSSRASNSPLHF
TRBD2	few	TRBV7-9	TRBJ2-3	TGTGCCAGCAGGCAAGAAGCGGCAAGCGGGAGGGTGGATACGCAGTATTTT	CASRQEAASGRVDTQYF
TRBD2	NA	TRBV2	TRBJ2-3	TGTGCCAGTCAAAAAGTAGCGGGAGGATCCACAGATACGCAGTATTTT	CASQKVAGGSTDTQYF
NA	NA	TRBV20-1	TRBJ2-4	TGCAGTGCTAGCAAGCCACCCCTCGACTCTAGTGCCATTCAGTACTTC	CSASKPPLDSSAIQYF
TRBD2	NA	TRBV10-3	TRBJ2-7	TGTGCCATCAGTGAAGGGGGGACTAGTGCCTTGGAGCAGTACTTC	CAISEGGTSALEQYF
NA	many	TRBV5-5	TRBJ2-1	TGTGCCAGCAGCGTGGACTACCTCTTCTACAATGAGCAGTTCTTC	CASSVDYLFYNEQFF
TRBD2	few	TRBV20-1	TRBJ2-7	TGCAGTGCTAGGGGGGGACTAGCAGTTATCTACGAGCAGTACTTC	CSARGGLAVIYEQYF
TRBD2	NA	TRBV9	TRBJ2-3	TGTGCCAGCAGCGCTAGCGGGCCTACAGATACGCAGTATTTT	CASSASGPTDTQYF